This paragraph reports one T cell receptor (beta chain). The antigen this receptor binds is unknown. The read comes to an end 3 residues before the CDR3 does, leaving the germline J gene to fill in the end. Every participant had a single incident cervical HPV16 infection, and women with prevalent HPV16 infections were excluded. Cervical HPV DNA was detected by MY09/MY11 PCR and genotyped by dot-blot hybridization. Roughly 16 mL of heparinized blood were centrifuged, and the buffy coat was split into aliquots, frozen at -30 degrees C, and then kept at -80 degrees C. QIAGEN kits were used to extract genomic DNA from the buffy coat specimens. This record belongs to a study of T cells in women clearing cervical HPV infection (dated by TCRdb to 2017 to 2018). Notes on the research overall: The cases were some 26 women with histologically confirmed HPV16-related CIN3 or worse, and 2 of those women had invasive cancers. In the parent cohort, around 9,800 women aged 18 or older were enrolled in Guanacaste, Costa Rica, during about 1993 to 1994 and then followed for less than 8 years. Five blinded duplicates per group were added as quality controls, giving approximately 60 samples: around 50 participants and 10 replicates. For cases, the median interval between lesion detection and blood sampling was about 140 days, with an interquartile range of roughly 85 to 220 days. This exploratory proof-of-principle case-control study, nested within the Guanacaste HPV Natural History Study in Costa Rica, compared TCR repertoires among women with different cervical HPV16 outcomes. Cases were matched to controls by age within five years and by the year the sample was collected. Blood from cases was collected at the visit where the lesion was first found, while blood from controls was collected once the infection could no longer be detected. Cases had a median age of around 32 years compared with roughly 41 for controls, and baseline characteristics showed no significant differences between the groups. Because only a few women had HLA typing data, the possibility that HLA type acted as a confounder could not be ruled out. The controls were over 20 women whose single incident HPV16 infection cleared within 12 months with no development of precancer or cancer.

Based on the germline V gene (reference sequence), the CDR1 and CDR2 sequences are LNHDA and SQIVND. The CDR3 covers 13 residues, taking in both the cysteine and the phenylalanine. The 30 bases shown cover part of the CDR3, and their frame starts at base 1. TCR beta CDR3 regions were amplified by multiplex PCR using the immunoSEQ assay from an average of roughly 1,200 ng genomic DNA per sample. Primer bias was corrected in the assay by using a complete synthetic TCR repertoire to establish an amplification baseline. The amplicons were sequenced on the Illumina platform. For the original study's pipeline: Sequence errors were corrected by clustering with frequency ratios and a modified nearest-neighbor algorithm, and the sequences were then analyzed in the immunoSEQ Analyzer using IMGT gene definitions. At each rarefaction depth, TCR richness and evenness were averaged over 20 rarefaction repeats, and samples with fewer sequences than the depth were excluded. V, D and J gene relative abundances were compared between groups with Wilcoxon rank sum tests, applying FDR correction. In the blinded duplicates, the intraclass correlation was 90% to 97% for TCR richness and averaged about 76% across more than 65 gene segments. Not all clones reach the TCRdb copy of this immuneACCESS table, which keeps in-frame sequences only. Checked studies attribute under half of the gap to unresolved V genes and leave the rest unexplained. For V, J and clone size, that table is used; D and trimming come from the DNA. This sample's records show fewer than 30,000 clones. Less than 8.5% of the sample is in the top ten clones.

General conclusions and limits of the study: Across sequencing depths, CIN3+ cases showed significantly higher TCR repertoire richness than controls, but evenness did not differ between the groups. T-cell numbers per sample were unknown, so richness differences could reflect varying T-cell content rather than repertoire biology. Cases were distinguished from controls with an estimated AUC of about 0.78 by random forest classifiers combining richness and V gene abundances. TRBV6-7 relative abundance was lower in cases than in controls (around 0.11% versus 0.16%; Bonferroni P = 0.0008). Because of the cross-sectional design, the study could not determine whether the associations came before infection or resulted from infection, and neither effector/memory subsets nor HPV-specific T cells were isolated.

This TCR derives from a woman between 18 and 75 years old with a cervical HPV16 infection that either progressed to CIN3+ or cleared (not recorded which). The rearranged segments are TRBV19 and TRBJ2-3; no D gene is confidently identified. The sample consisted of blood buffy coat. The CDR3 bases that were read are TGTGCCAGTAGTACAGGAGTCAATCAGCCG. This encodes CASSTGVNQP. The entire CDR3 is CASSTGVNQPQYF.